One and the same sample provided the 8 T cell receptor beta chains below, sequenced in a study of breast tumors, draining lymph nodes, adjacent tissues. Breast cancer patients provided tissue from their axillary draining lymph nodes. TCRdb independently ran MiXCR on the multiplex PCR reads; one entry per CDR3 protein. The table lists around 190,000 distinct CDR3 sequences, roughly 30% of them singletons, with 3.5% to 4.5% in the top ten. Sample: axillary lymph node tissue. The receptors here all came from a female donor with breast cancer. Some clones in this sample may be carry-over from other donors' samples.

In this sample, this clonotype turned up many times. The rearrangement uses TRBV11-3 and TRBJ2-1; TRBD2 aligns across 7 bases. CDR1 and CDR2 (germline): SGHNT, YENEEA. The CDR3 totals 17 residues. J lost 8 bases, V lost 5 bases, and 18 bases had no gene match. In nucleotides, the CDR3 is TGTGCCAGCAGCCCTAGGGTGGCTGCGGGAGTGGTCCATGAGCAGTTCTTC. It is translated as CASSPRVAAGVVHEQFF. Together with reference TRBV11-3 and TRBJ2-1, the CDR3 gives the full variable domain: EAGVVQSPRYKIIEKKQPVAFWCNPISGHNTLYWYLQNLGQGPELLIRYENEEAVDDSQLPKDRFSAERLKGVDSTLKIQPAELGDSAVYLCASSPRVAAGVVHEQFFGPGTRLTVL.

This clonotype was detected many times. At one of its ends the junction is not consistent with the germline gene, which may arise from a read error. The chain uses TRBV7-7 and TRBJ2-2; TRBD1 matches at 9 bases. There are 16 residues in the CDR3. Germline-derived CDR1 and CDR2 are SSHAT and FNYEAQ (reference sequence). The CDR3 is CASSPGQGRESGELFF. The CDR3 nucleotides read TGTGCTAGCAGCCCTGGACAGGGGAGGGAATCCGGGGAGCTGTTTTTT.

This clonotype was observed at least ten times. The V call is TRBV9, the J call TRBJ2-7; the D call may be TRBD1 or TRBD2 (5 bases each). Germline V gives CDR1 SGDLS, CDR2 YYNGEE. Trimming cost V 0 bases and J 0 bases, with 10 bases left between them. The length of the CDR3 is 15 residues. This chain's CDR3 is CASSVDGTNSYEQYF. The CDR3 nucleotides read TGTGCCAGCAGCGTAGATGGGACGAACTCCTACGAGCAGTACTTC.

The chain recombines TRBV27 with TRBJ2-7; 7 bases are shared with TRBD2. The CDR3 is 15 amino acids. The V and J ends lost 3 bases and 5 bases, in that order; junction bases with no gene match: 10. From germline, CDR1 is MNHEY and CDR2 SMNVEV (reference sequence). The CDR3 DNA follows: TGTGCCAGCAGTTTGGGCGGGAGAGCGTTTCACGAGCAGTACTTC. This codes for CASSLGGRAFHEQYF.

This clonotype was picked up many times. The V gene is TRBV7-6, the J gene TRBJ2-1, with TRBD2 matching over 12 bases. The germline V gene has CDR1 SGHVS and CDR2 FNYEAQ. Unmatched junction bases numbered 8, after V lost 5 bases and J lost 6 bases. This CDR3 is built from 16 residues. CDR3 DNA sequence: TGTGCCAGCAGCCAGACTAGCGGGAGAACCGGCAATGAGCAGTTCTTC. The encoded protein is CASSQTSGRTGNEQFF.

In this sample, this clonotype turned up once. The chain recombines TRBV19 with TRBJ2-3, with D uncertain. Deletions cut 4 bases from V and 2 bases from J, with 22 bases between. In germline, CDR1 is LNHDA, CDR2 SQIVND (reference sequence). The CDR3 is 18 residues long. CDR3: CASSNTLSREQYTDTQYF. The CDR3 region has the DNA TGTGCCAGTAGTAATACGCTCTCCCGCGAGCAGTACACAGATACGCAGTATTTT.

This clonotype was seen a single time. V gene TRBV20-1 combines with J gene TRBJ1-6; D call uncertain. With 4 bases removed from V and 16 bases from J, the gap between germline ends came to 5 bases. The CDR3 consists of 8 residues. Germline assignment: CDR1 DFQATT and CDR2 SNEGSKA (reference sequence). The CDR3 nucleotides are TGCAGTGCTACGACTCTCCACTTT. Translation gives CSATTLHF.

This clonotype was counted at least ten times. This chain connects TRBV7-9 to TRBJ2-5; D is possibly TRBD1 (5 bases). Germline values: CDR1 SEHNR, CDR2 FQNEAQ (reference sequence). The length of the CDR3 is 15 residues. V shed 1 base and J shed 2 bases, with 11 bases lying between them. CDR3 loop: CASSLVRTNQETQYF. CDR3 DNA sequence: TGTGCCAGCAGCTTAGTGCGGACAAATCAAGAGACCCAGTACTTC.